The 30 T cell receptor beta chains below come from one sample, sequenced in a study of blood T cell repertoires in COVID-19. TCRdb keeps only in-frame clones here, not all; method: immunoSEQ multiplex PCR. The sample lists over 250,000 clones; 75% to 90% were seen once. The sequencing sample was made of peripheral blood. These receptors were taken from a man aged 50 or older with acute or convalescent COVID-19.

J is TRBJ2-2 and V is TRBV6-5; the D is unclear. This CDR3 has 15 amino acids. Germline V lookup: CDR1 MNHEY, CDR2 SVGAGI. The V end lost 0 bases, the J end lost 14 bases, and 19 bases lay between the germline ends. For the CDR3, the DNA is TGTGCCAGCAGTTACTCGAAAGGAGCGCTCGACGGACTGTTTTTT. Amino acids: CASSYSKGALDGLFF.

The chain is built from TRBV7-8 and TRBJ2-1, with TRBD2 identical over 7 bases. Germline CDR1 and CDR2: SGHVS and FQNEAQ. The CDR3 covers 16 residues. Germline trimming cut 5 bases from V and 0 bases from J; bases unmatched to any gene: 7. The CDR3 region has the DNA TGTGCCAGCAGCCCCCGCAGCGGGGCCTCCTACAATGAGCAGTTCTTC. This encodes CASSPRSGASYNEQFF.

This chain joins TRBV9 and TRBJ1-4; possible D gene TRBD1, 5 bases. The CDR3 has 14 residues. Between the trimmed V and J ends, which lost 6 bases and 6 bases, there was a span of 15 bases. The germline CDR1 and CDR2 sequences are SGDLS and YYNGEE. The CDR3 spells CASNTGGWDEKLFF. The CDR3 nucleotides are TGTGCCAGCAATACCGGGGGGTGGGATGAAAAACTGTTTTTT.

DNA of the CDR3: TGTGCCAGCAGCTTGGGGCAGGGTTCCTACAATGAGCAGTTCTTC. It is translated as CASSLGQGSYNEQFF. The V and J genes are TRBV7-9 and TRBJ2-1; TRBD1 is a possible D gene (5 bases). With 3 bases removed from V and 1 base from J, the gap between germline ends came to 10 bases. The CDR3 is 15 residues long. Per the germline V gene, CDR1 is SEHNR and CDR2 is FQNEAQ (reference sequence).

This chain uses TRBV7-9 with TRBJ2-7; D perhaps matches TRBD2 (6 bases). CDR1 is SEHNR and CDR2 is FQNEAQ in the germline V gene (reference sequence). V dropped 7 bases and J dropped 6 bases, with 19 bases sitting between them. The CDR3 is 14 amino acids. The CDR3 DNA is TGTGCCAGCACCTTCGCGGAGGGGTTCGGCGAGCAGTACTTC. Protein: CASTFAEGFGEQYF.

This clone occurred a few times. In DNA form, the CDR3 reads TGTGCCAGTAGTACGCGGACGACAGTCGGGGGGAATTTGTACGAGCAGTACTTC. It encodes CASSTRTTVGGNLYEQYF. The chain couples TRBV19 to TRBJ2-7; 7 nucleotides align to TRBD2. The length of the CDR3 is 18 residues. V shed 4 bases and J 4 bases; nucleotides not matched to a gene: 19. Germline-derived CDR1 and CDR2 are LNHDA and SQIVND (reference sequence).

V gene TRBV10-1 combines with J gene TRBJ1-2; D unresolved. The CDR3 consists of 13 residues. CDR1 is WNHNN and CDR2 is SYGVQD in the germline V gene (reference sequence). V was trimmed by 8 bases and J by 4 bases, leaving 14 bases between them. The CDR3 sequence is CASAPQVGYGYTF. For the CDR3, the DNA is TGCGCCAGCGCCCCCCAGGTGGGCTATGGCTACACCTTC.

The rearrangement joins TRBV6-5 to TRBJ2-7, with D maybe TRBD1 (5 bases). V was trimmed by 6 bases and J by 3 bases, leaving 6 bases between them. The germline gives CDR1 MNHEY, CDR2 SVGAGI. This CDR3 is 11 amino acids long. The CDR3 coding sequence is TGTGCCAGCAGACAGGACTACGAGCAGTACTTC. This codes for CASRQDYEQYF.

This CDR3 reads CASTGQGADEQYF. CDR3 nucleotides: TGCGCCAGCACGGGACAGGGGGCTGACGAGCAGTACTTC. The chain recombines TRBV5-1 with TRBJ2-7; 12 bases are a match to TRBD1. The length of the CDR3 is 13 residues. Germline CDR1 reads SGHRS; CDR2 reads YFSETQ. The junction had 3 bases not matched to a gene; V was cut back by 6 bases and J by 5 bases.

The chain is built from TRBV10-1 and TRBJ1-5, with D possibly matching TRBD1 (6 bases). Trimming removed 7 bases at V and 7 bases at J, with 17 bases between. Germline CDR1 WNHNN, CDR2 SYGVQD (reference sequence). There are 14 residues in the CDR3. The CDR3 region is CASTVTAGVQPQHF. The CDR3 nucleotides read TGCGCCAGCACGGTAACAGCAGGGGTGCAGCCCCAGCATTTT.

V and J are TRBV10-3 and TRBJ1-3; TRBD1 matches 11 bases. V lost 6 bases and J lost 0; bases outside the gene matches: 1. The germline CDR1 and CDR2 sequences are ENHRY and SYGVKD. CDR3 length equals 15 residues. For the CDR3, the DNA is TGTGCCATCAGGGGGACAGGGGGCTCTGGAAACACCATATATTTT. This encodes CAIRGTGGSGNTIYF.

The rearrangement joins TRBV7-3 to TRBJ2-1; 7 bases match TRBD2. This CDR3 region has 15 residues. Germline V gene sequence: CDR1 SGHTA, CDR2 FQGTGA. J was trimmed by 2 bases and V by 1 base; bases with no gene match: 2. The CDR3 nucleotides read TGTGCCAGCAGCTTAAGCGGGGGAGCCTACAATGAGCAGTTCTTC. It yields the protein CASSLSGGAYNEQFF.

The chain employs TRBV19 and TRBJ1-2; 9 bases are shared with TRBD1. V was pared by 5 bases and J by 4 bases, with 11 bases of the junction left unmatched. CDR1 is LNHDA and CDR2 is SQIVND in the germline V gene (reference sequence). The CDR3 spans 16 residues. The CDR3 is CASSGRTGAVVYGYTF. The CDR3 DNA follows: TGTGCCAGTAGTGGCCGGACAGGGGCCGTCGTCTATGGCTACACCTTC.

This chain connects TRBV3-1 (or the pseudogene TRBV3-2) to TRBJ2-1, with 7 bases fitting TRBD2. Germline-derived CDR1 and CDR2 are LGHDT and YNNKEL (reference sequence). J lost 0 bases, V lost 4 bases, and 6 bases had no gene match. This CDR3 contains 16 residues. CDR3 sequence: CASSRPGGSSYNEQFF. CDR3 DNA: TGTGCCAGCAGCCGACCCGGGGGGAGCTCCTACAATGAGCAGTTCTTC.

This clone was observed a single time. J is TRBJ2-7 and V is TRBV14, with D tentatively TRBD1 (5 bases). Germline-derived CDR1 and CDR2 are SGHDN and FVKESK. V lost 1 base and J 10 bases, leaving 8 bases between the germline ends. This CDR3 has 11 amino acids. CDR3 sequence: CASSQGGQQYF. The CDR3, as DNA: TGTGCCAGCAGCCAAGGAGGACAACAGTACTTC.

The chain joins TRBV10-1 to TRBJ2-2; no firm D call. CDR3 length equals 15 residues. CDR1 WNHNN and CDR2 SYGVQD come from the germline V gene (reference sequence). V lost 2 bases and J lost 2, with 9 bases in between. CDR3 DNA: TGCGCCAGCAGTGAGCAGACTCCCAACACCGGGGAGCTGTTTTTT. The encoded protein is CASSEQTPNTGELFF.

The chain recombines TRBV12-3 or TRBV12-4 with TRBJ2-7, with D possibly TRBD1 on 5 matching bases. This CDR3 has 13 residues. V was shortened by 6 bases and J by 5 bases, with 14 bases between the two germline ends. This chain's CDR3 is CASSPPQADEQYF. CDR3 nucleotides: TGTGCCAGCAGCCCCCCACAGGCGGACGAGCAGTACTTC.

V gene TRBV6-5 combines with J gene TRBJ1-3, with a tentative D call TRBD1 (5 bases). This CDR3 spans 16 amino acids. Trimming removed 2 bases at V and 0 bases at J, with 11 bases between. From germline, CDR1 is MNHEY and CDR2 SVGAGI. The CDR3 DNA sequence: TGTGCCAGCAGTTACGGACACACGTACTCTGGAAACACCATATATTTT. It encodes CASSYGHTYSGNTIYF.

The chain uses TRBV18 and TRBJ1-6; maybe TRBD1 (5 bases). V was cut by 3 bases and J by 4 bases, with 10 bases left in between. Germline-derived CDR1 and CDR2 are KGHSH and LQKENI. This CDR3 has 15 amino acids. CDR3 sequence: CASSPGEGYNSPLHF. CDR3 DNA: TGTGCCAGCTCACCGGGGGAGGGTTATAATTCACCCCTCCACTTT.

As for this clone: An end of the junction does not agree with germline; a read error may underlie this. The rearrangement joins TRBV7-7 to TRBJ2-2, with TRBD2 identical over 9 bases. CDR3 length equals 17 residues. Germline lookup yields CDR1 SSHAT and CDR2 FNYEAQ (reference sequence). Written as DNA, the CDR3 is TGTGCTAGCAGCTTAGGCGGCGGGGGACTAGCAACCGGGGAGCTGTTTTTT. This translates into CASSLGGGGLATGELFF.

The chain is built from TRBV2 and TRBJ2-1; D remains ambiguous. The V end lost 6 bases, the J end lost 8 bases, and 17 bases lay between the germline ends. The CDR3 runs 14 residues. Germline CDR1 is SNHLY and CDR2 is FYNNEI. The CDR3 DNA reads TGTGCCAGCAGCCTCTCTCGCGGTTTGGATGAGCAGTTCTTC. Its translation: CASSLSRGLDEQFF.

The chain joins TRBV7-9 to TRBJ2-5; 7 bases map to TRBD1. Trimming cost V 1 base and J 0 bases; bases outside gene matches: 2. Per the germline V gene, CDR1 is SEHNR and CDR2 is FQNEAQ (reference sequence). CDR3 length equals 15 residues. CDR3 sequence (DNA): TGTGCCAGCAGCTTAGGAGGGACAGACCAAGAGACCCAGTACTTC. This codes for CASSLGGTDQETQYF.

This clone turned up a few times. The chain has TRBV5-1 and TRBJ1-6; TRBD1 might be the D (5 bases). CDR3 size: 15 residues. The germline V gene encodes CDR1 SGHRS and CDR2 YFSETQ. V lost 0 bases to trimming and J lost 4 bases, with 8 bases between them. DNA for the CDR3: TGCGCCAGCAGCTTGGGGCAGGGATATAATTCACCCCTCCACTTT. It specifies CASSLGQGYNSPLHF.

CDR3 in amino acids: CASSHWRVWYEQYF. CDR3 DNA: TGTGCCAGCAGCCATTGGAGGGTTTGGTACGAGCAGTACTTC. This chain joins TRBV14 and TRBJ2-7; D is possibly TRBD2 (6 bases). The V end was cut by 3 bases, the J end by 4 bases, with 13 bases between. The germline gives CDR1 SGHDN, CDR2 FVKESK. The length of the CDR3 is 14 residues.

The rearrangement links TRBV7-2 to TRBJ1-2; D is uncertain. The CDR3 runs 13 residues. V dropped 1 base and J dropped 3 bases, with 6 bases sitting between them. Looked up from germline, CDR1 is SGHTA and CDR2 is FQGNSA. The CDR3 reads CASSLDFYYGYTF. For the CDR3, the DNA is TGTGCCAGCAGCTTAGATTTCTACTATGGCTACACCTTC.

The chain uses TRBV20-1 and TRBJ2-6, with D uncertain. Germline V gene lookup returns CDR1 DFQATT and CDR2 SNEGSKA (reference sequence). Trimming left V 3 bases short and J 1 base short, with 7 bases between. CDR3 size: 14 residues. In DNA form, the CDR3 reads TGCAGTGCTAGTGACTTTTCTGGGGCCAACGTCCTGACTTTC. Its protein is CSASDFSGANVLTF.

This clone was observed a few times. The rearrangement joins TRBV5-1 to TRBJ2-2, with 7 bases matching TRBD1. The ends lost 4 bases at V and 4 bases at J; junction bases unmatched: 4. The CDR3 consists of 14 residues. Germline V gene lookup returns CDR1 SGHRS and CDR2 YFSETQ. The CDR3 spells CASSGPGGTGELFF. The CDR3 DNA reads as TGCGCCAGCAGCGGGCCAGGGGGCACCGGGGAGCTGTTTTTT.

CDR3 DNA: TGTGCCAGCAAGGGTAGCGGGGGATTTTACAATGAGCAGTTCTTC. Its translation is CASKGSGGFYNEQFF. V is TRBV6-5 and J is TRBJ2-1; 9 nucleotides align to TRBD2. The CDR3 loop spans 15 amino acids. Trimming cost V 7 bases and J 4 bases; bases outside gene matches: 8. Germline values: CDR1 MNHEY, CDR2 SVGAGI.

This chain connects TRBV4-2 to TRBJ1-1; D is unclear. The germline V gene encodes CDR1 LGHNA and CDR2 YNFKEQ. The CDR3 is made up of 15 amino acids. V lost 0 bases, J lost 0 bases, and 8 bases lay in between. In DNA, the CDR3 is TGTGCCAGCAGCCAAGACCCAGACATGAACACTGAAGCTTTCTTT. This sequence encodes CASSQDPDMNTEAFF.

The gene calls are TRBV10-3 and TRBJ1-1; 9 bases match TRBD1. The V gene end was trimmed by 10 bases and the J gene end by 1 base; junction bases not matched to a gene: 10. CDR1 and CDR2 (germline): ENHRY, SYGVKD. The CDR3 is 15 residues long. The CDR3 DNA is TGTGCCACCGAGGACAGGGGCCGTACGAACACTGAAGCTTTCTTT. Translation gives CATEDRGRTNTEAFF.